This entry features one TCR beta chain sequence. What it recognizes is unknown. An end of the junction differs from the germline gene, which may be a read error. The V gene's germline CDR1 is LGHDT and CDR2 YNNKEL (reference sequence). This CDR3 region has 12 residues. The sample belongs to a study of T cells in Graves' hyperthyroidism and ophthalmopathy. On the study more broadly: Peripheral blood collection took place at initial diagnosis, before any treatment.

What was amplified from RNA transcripts were TCR beta CDR3 regions. With the HTBI primer set, the TCR CDR3 went through a first round of RT-PCR. TCRdb re-called the multiplex PCR reads with MiXCR, one entry per CDR3 protein. This sample has about 270,000 distinct CDR3 sequences, with around 22% found just once. Study observations and caveats: Appearing also in blood were most of the thyroid clonotypes expanded above 0.001.

Individuals with ophthalmopathy presented a Clinical Activity Score of at least 3, a NOSPECS grade of at least 4 and a duration under 3 months. The chain uses TRBV3-1 and TRBJ2-1; D remains ambiguous. This receptor was obtained from a young man with Graves' ophthalmopathy. Sequenced material: blood. The CDR3 nucleotides read TGTGCCAGCGGCCCCCTGTACAGTGAGCAGTTCTTC. This gives the protein CASGPLYSEQFF.